The clone carrying this TCR beta chain turned up a few times. Its specificity is unknown. The sample belongs to a study of T-cell memory formation after mild COVID-19. The germline V gene has CDR1 ENHRY and CDR2 SYGVKD. V shed 0 bases and J 0 bases; nucleotides not matched to a gene: 6. The CDR3 has 18 amino acids. One entry per CDR3 protein, called by TCRdb with MiXCR from the 5' RACE reads. This table has 200,000 to 250,000 distinct CDR3 sequences, around 15% appearing once. Study-wide findings and caveats: A balance of CD4 and CD8 characterized clones contracting day 15 to 85, whereas later expanders leaned CD4+.

This sequence joins TRBV10-3 and TRBJ2-5, with 11 bases matching TRBD2. The receptor comes from a man in his late teens or twenties who had mild COVID-19 (a few samples of this study predate the infection). Cell type and time point are not known. Source material: PBMCs or a T cell subset sorted from them (not recorded which). CDR3 region: CAISESGGLAEYQETQYF. Here the CDR3 DNA reads TGTGCCATCAGTGAGTCTGGGGGACTAGCGGAGTACCAAGAGACCCAGTACTTC.